The sequence of this T cell receptor (beta chain) was determined in a study of blood T cell repertoires in COVID-19. Study-level background: Nucleic acid was either cDNA or gDNA, and it came from T cells, B-cell-depleted T cells, or PBMCs.

The CDR3 has 14 residues. Per germline, CDR1 SGHVS and CDR2 FQNEAQ. V lost 3 bases and J lost 6; bases outside the gene matches: 1. Participant ages covered roughly 18 to 89 years across about two dozen US areas. In the authors' methods: By means of reference gene primer amplification, nucleated cell counts were estimated. The assay was immunoSEQ multiplex PCR, and TCRdb's table has in-frame clones only and misses some. The V and J calls and clone size were taken over from that table, and D and trimming were inferred from the DNA. Among some 170,000 clones listed, roughly 84% were seen once. The rearrangement links TRBV7-8 to TRBJ1-6, with TRBD1 identical over 8 bases. The TCR comes from a middle-aged man who had recovered from COVID-19. The sample was PBMCs or T cells enriched from blood (not recorded which). The CDR3 DNA follows: TGTGCCAGCAGCTTGGACAGGGCTAATTCACCCCTCCACTTT. Translation gives CASSLDRANSPLHF.